Shown below are 20 T cell receptor beta chains from a single sample sequenced in a study of blood T cell repertoires in COVID-19. Clones were read by immunoSEQ multiplex PCR, and TCRdb kept only the in-frame ones, dropping some. This sample has 100,000 or so clones, with approximately 90% found just once. Sequenced: peripheral blood. These receptors all come from a man aged 55 to 70 with acute or convalescent COVID-19.

The chain couples TRBV3-1 (or the pseudogene TRBV3-2) to TRBJ1-1, with 8 bases identical to TRBD1. From germline, CDR1 is LGHDT and CDR2 YNNKEL (reference sequence). This CDR3 spans 15 amino acids. V gave up 1 base and J gave up 5 bases; unmatched junction bases: 6. The CDR3 coding sequence is TGTGCCAGCAGCCAAGGCGGCAGGGGGCATACTGAAGCTTTCTTT. This sequence encodes CASSQGGRGHTEAFF.

A few counts support this clone. The chain recombines TRBV6-2 or TRBV6-3 with TRBJ2-7; D is perhaps TRBD1 (5 bases). V lost 6 bases, J lost 2 bases, and 14 bases lay in between. The CDR3 covers 14 residues. Germline V CDR1 and CDR2: MNHEY, SVGEGT. The CDR3 coding sequence is TGTGCCAGCAGCCCGACAGCGAACCCCTACGAGCAGTACGTC. It is translated as CASSPTANPYEQYV.

CDR3 DNA: TGCAGCGTTGATGTTCGACTAGCGGGATCAGAATACGAGCAGTACTTC. Protein: CSVDVRLAGSEYEQYF. The rearrangement uses TRBV29-1 and TRBJ2-7, with TRBD2 matching 11 bases. CDR1 is SQVTM, CDR2 ANQGSEA, per germline. The J segment lost 4 bases and the V segment lost 3 bases, leaving 11 bases of the junction unmatched. The CDR3 contains 16 residues.

This sequence joins TRBV28 and TRBJ1-5, with TRBD1 matching 10 bases. Germline trimming cut 5 bases from V and 5 bases from J; bases unmatched to any gene: 9. The CDR3 is made up of 16 amino acids. Germline assignment: CDR1 MDHEN and CDR2 SYDVKM. CDR3 in DNA: TGTGCCAGCAGTCCCTTTCCTGGGACAGGGGATCAGCCCCAGCATTTT. Its protein product is CASSPFPGTGDQPQHF.

The chain joins TRBV6-5 to TRBJ1-4; D gene ambiguous. V lost 4 bases, J lost 7 bases, and 13 bases lay in between. Germline CDR1 is MNHEY and CDR2 is SVGAGI. The CDR3 runs 14 residues. CDR3 DNA: TGTGCCAGCAGTTTCCGGCCTAGTGGTGAAAAACTGTTTTTT. Translating gives CASSFRPSGEKLFF.

This rearrangement joins TRBV13 to TRBJ1-2, with D uncertain. Germline V gene sequence: CDR1 PRHDT, CDR2 FYEKMQ (reference sequence). V dropped 6 bases and J dropped 8 bases, with 22 bases sitting between them. This CDR3 comprises 15 residues. The CDR3 DNA reads TGTGCCAGCAGACCCCTAGCGGCCGGGTTCGGAGGCTACACCTTC. Its protein is CASRPLAAGFGGYTF.

This rearrangement joins TRBV5-5 to TRBJ2-1; D possibly corresponds to TRBD2 (5 bases). V gave up 1 base and J gave up 7 bases, with 9 bases separating them. CDR3 size: 13 residues. Per germline, CDR1 SGHKS and CDR2 YYEKEE (reference sequence). The CDR3 DNA sequence: TGTGCCAGCAGCTTGCTAGGAGGAAATGAGCAGTTCTTC. It translates to CASSLLGGNEQFF.

The chain uses TRBV19 and TRBJ2-2; TRBD1 matches at 7 bases. The CDR3 contains 14 residues. The germline V gene has CDR1 LNHDA and CDR2 SQIVND (reference sequence). Trimming at V came to 10 bases and at J to 3 bases, leaving 8 bases not matched to a gene. The CDR3 region is CATTGALYTGELFF. The CDR3 DNA reads as TGTGCCACCACAGGGGCCCTATACACCGGGGAGCTGTTTTTT.

The rearrangement links TRBV9 to TRBJ2-3, with TRBD2 identical over 12 bases. CDR1 is SGDLS and CDR2 is YYNGEE in the germline V gene. The CDR3 extends over 18 amino acids. V gave up 0 bases and J gave up 0 bases; unmatched junction bases: 5. CDR3 sequence: CASSVGASGRASTDTQYF. CDR3 in DNA: TGTGCCAGCAGCGTAGGGGCTAGCGGGAGGGCAAGCACAGATACGCAGTATTTT.

This chain uses TRBV9 with TRBJ1-2; TRBD1 agrees at 9 bases. Germline CDR1 is SGDLS and CDR2 is YYNGEE. The V gene end was trimmed by 2 bases and the J gene end by 6 bases; junction bases not matched to a gene: 5. There are 14 residues in the CDR3. The CDR3 here is CASSVSGTGHGYTF. The CDR3 nucleotides are TGTGCCAGCAGCGTCTCCGGGACAGGGCATGGCTACACCTTC.

This sequence joins TRBV28 and TRBJ2-1; 13 bases fit TRBD2. Trimming took 6 bases from V and 5 from J; bases not matched to a gene: 7. The CDR3 covers 16 residues. Germline V gives CDR1 MDHEN, CDR2 SYDVKM. CDR3 coding DNA: TGTGCCAGCAGACTAGCGGGAGGGCCGTCGGACAATGAGCAGTTCTTC. Translation gives CASRLAGGPSDNEQFF.

This chain uses TRBV4-1 with TRBJ1-2; 7 bases match TRBD1. The CDR3 is 16 amino acids. From germline, CDR1 is MGHRA and CDR2 YSYEKL. V shed 4 bases and J 4 bases; nucleotides not matched to a gene: 12. CDR3 DNA sequence: TGCGCCAGCAGCCCCTCGACAGGGAGGTTTTTCTATGGCTACACCTTC. Translated: CASSPSTGRFFYGYTF.

The chain combines TRBV29-1 with TRBJ2-1; TRBD1 matches at 9 bases. Germline CDR1 and CDR2: SQVTM and ANQGSEA. CDR3 size: 13 residues. J gave up 6 bases and V 6 bases, and 6 bases lay outside the gene matches. The CDR3 DNA reads TGCAGCGTGGATGGACAGGGGTTCAATGAGCAGTTCTTC. Encoded protein: CSVDGQGFNEQFF.

The sample holds one count of this clone. The V call is TRBV5-1, the J call TRBJ2-5; 8 nucleotides agree with TRBD2. There are 16 residues in the CDR3. The germline V gene has CDR1 SGHRS and CDR2 YFSETQ. J lost 5 bases, V lost 0 bases, and 9 bases had no gene match. The DNA of the CDR3 is TGCGCCAGCAGCTTGGCCGGAGCGGGAGAGGTCGAGACCCAGTACTTC. This gives the protein CASSLAGAGEVETQYF. Based on the CDR3 plus reference TRBV5-1 and TRBJ2-5, the full variable domain is KAGVTQTPRYLIKTRGQQVTLSCSPISGHRSVSWYQQTPGQGLQFLFEYFSETQRNKGNFPGRFSGRQFSNSRSEMNVSTLELGDSALYLCASSLAGAGEVETQYFGPGTRLLVL.

This chain joins TRBV5-1 and TRBJ1-1; D not resolved. CDR1 and CDR2 (germline): SGHRS, YFSETQ. This CDR3 contains 16 residues. V shed 0 bases and J shed 0 bases, with 12 bases lying between them. CDR3 sequence: CASSLAFRIMNTEAFF. The CDR3 coding sequence is TGCGCCAGCAGCTTGGCCTTCAGGATCATGAACACTGAAGCTTTCTTT.

V usage is TRBV7-3 and J usage is TRBJ2-2; 7 nucleotides line up with TRBD2. V was clipped by 5 bases and J by 2 bases; unmatched bases: 5. The CDR3 consists of 15 residues. In germline, CDR1 is SGHTA, CDR2 FQGTGA. CDR3 sequence (DNA): TGTGCCAGCAGCCCCCAAGCGGGAAACACCGGGGAGCTGTTTTTT. Amino acid sequence: CASSPQAGNTGELFF.

The rearrangement joins TRBV5-4 to TRBJ2-2, with TRBD2 matching 8 bases. CDR1 and CDR2 from the germline V gene are SGHNT and YYREEE (reference sequence). Unmatched junction bases numbered 6, after V lost 0 bases and J lost 5 bases. The CDR3 sequence is 16 residues long. CDR3 loop: CASSLEGLGRTGELFF. The CDR3 region has the DNA TGTGCCAGCAGCTTGGAGGGACTAGGAAGGACCGGGGAGCTGTTTTTT.

The chain uses TRBV11-2 and TRBJ1-4; possibly TRBD1 for D (5 bases). This CDR3 is built from 14 residues. Germline-derived CDR1 and CDR2 are SGHAT and FQNNGV. V was cut by 0 bases and J by 7 bases, with 9 bases left in between. DNA of the CDR3: TGTGCCAGCAGCTTAGATCGGACATCTGAAAAACTGTTTTTT. This gives the protein CASSLDRTSEKLFF. The entire variable domain, with the rest obtained from reference TRBV11-2 and TRBJ1-4, is as follows: EAGVAQSPRYKIIEKRQSVAFWCNPISGHATLYWYQQILGQGPKLLIQFQNNGVVDDSQLPKDRFSAERLKGVDSTLKIQPAKLEDSAVYLCASSLDRTSEKLFFGSGTQLSVL.

This sequence joins TRBV6-4 and TRBJ2-7; 9 bases are a match to TRBD1. J lost 0 bases, V lost 6 bases, and 6 bases had no gene match. The CDR3 sequence is 15 residues long. CDR1 MRHNA and CDR2 SNTAGT come from the germline V gene. CDR3 in DNA: TGTGCCAGCAGCCCAGACAGGGGGGGCTCCTACGAGCAGTACGTC. Amino acid sequence: CASSPDRGGSYEQYV.

This rearrangement joins TRBV28 to TRBJ2-5, with 10 positions matching TRBD1. Germline CDR1 is MDHEN and CDR2 is SYDVKM. The CDR3 consists of 17 residues. Losses at the gene ends were 3 bases for V and 5 bases for J; bases not matched to a gene: 12. CDR3 sequence: CASSFFPGQGPGETQYF. The CDR3, as DNA: TGTGCCAGCAGTTTCTTCCCGGGACAGGGGCCAGGCGAGACCCAGTACTTC.